Sequencing of this T cell receptor beta chain was carried out in a study of follicular helper T cells after annual influenza vaccination. Time point in this sample: 2015-2016 season, 7 days after influenza vaccination. Per time point, roughly 35-110 mL of blood was sampled. The protocol was immunoSEQ multiplex PCR, while the TCRdb copy is restricted to in-frame clones and leaves out a portion. The sample comprises 8,000 to 9,000 clones, 82% of which are singletons, and over 4% rests with the top ten. Trimming pared 0 bases from V and 1 base from J, leaving 7 bases between. Germline V gene sequence: CDR1 MNHEY, CDR2 SMNVEV (reference sequence). The CDR3 length is 15 residues.

Sequencing was performed on CXCR5+ CD38- circulating T follicular helper cells from blood, taken 7 days after influenza vaccination. Subset given: circulating Tfh, non-naive CD4+CXCR5+PD-1+ (ICOS+CD38+ or ICOS-CD38-). V and J are TRBV27 and TRBJ1-5; D is unclear. This TCR was recovered from an adult who received the influenza vaccine. CDR3 in DNA: TGTGCCAGCAGTTTATCGAGCAGCAGCAATCAGCCCCAGCATTTT. Its protein is CASSLSSSSNQPQHF.